Listed here are 28 T cell receptor beta chains from one sample, sequenced in a study of blood T cell repertoires in COVID-19 (dated by TCRdb to the early 2020s). To prepare the library, the immunoSEQ multiplex PCR assay was applied. The source is immuneACCESS, and TCRdb retained only in-frame sequences with V and J called. Part of the clones is not carried over; for the studies checked, unresolved V genes explain less than half of this, and the remainder is unexplained. The sample table lists 150,000 to 200,000 clones, about 80% of them with a count of one. The biggest ten clones account for about 26% of the sample. The sequencing input was peripheral blood. These receptor sequences come from a woman in her seventies with acute or convalescent COVID-19.

The gene calls are TRBV11-2 and TRBJ2-7, with D uncertain. The ends were cut back, 5 bases at V and 6 bases at J, with 17 bases in the middle. The CDR3 totals 14 residues. Germline lookup yields CDR1 SGHAT and CDR2 FQNNGV. CDR3 DNA: TGTGCCAGCAGCCTACCCCCCGAGCAAACCGAGCAGTACTTC. Translating gives CASSLPPEQTEQYF.

To note about this clone: At the DNA level, this CDR3 is encoded by other sequences in the same sample as well. This rearrangement joins TRBV18 to TRBJ1-5; the D gene is possibly TRBD1 (6 bases). Per the germline V gene, CDR1 is KGHSH and CDR2 is LQKENI. With 6 bases removed from V and 1 base from J, the gap between germline ends came to 10 bases. The CDR3 consists of 14 residues. The CDR3 here is CASSQGQSNQPQHF. In nucleotides, the CDR3 is TGTGCCAGCTCTCAAGGACAGAGCAATCAGCCCCAGCATTTT.

J is TRBJ2-3 and V is TRBV30; TRBD2 agrees at 13 bases. The J segment lost 3 bases and the V segment lost 3 bases, leaving 6 bases of the junction unmatched. In germline, CDR1 is GTSNPN, CDR2 SVGIG (reference sequence). The CDR3 spans 16 residues. CDR3 sequence: CAWSPKLAGGTDTQYF. The CDR3 nucleotides read TGTGCCTGGAGCCCAAAACTAGCGGGAGGGACAGATACGCAGTATTTT.

This sequence joins TRBV5-1 and TRBJ2-2; TRBD2 matches 10 bases. V dropped 2 bases and J dropped 6; count of bases not matched to a gene: 7. Germline V lookup: CDR1 SGHRS, CDR2 YFSETQ. CDR3 length equals 16 residues. The CDR3 spells CASSLFLAGEAGELFF. The CDR3 DNA is TGCGCCAGCAGCTTATTCCTAGCGGGAGAGGCCGGGGAGCTGTTTTTT.

The chain joins TRBV7-3 to TRBJ1-1; possible D gene TRBD1, 6 bases. Germline values: CDR1 SGHTA, CDR2 FQGTGA. Trimming took 4 bases from V and 10 from J, leaving 16 bases between them. This CDR3 has 13 amino acids. This chain's CDR3 is CASSSGPRGRAFF. DNA for the CDR3: TGTGCCAGCAGCTCAGGACCAAGGGGGAGAGCTTTCTTT.

The genes are TRBV18 and TRBJ1-4; 7 bases line up with TRBD1. The V gene's germline CDR1 is KGHSH and CDR2 LQKENI. This CDR3 region has 18 residues. The V gene end was trimmed by 5 bases and the J gene end by 0 bases; junction bases not matched to a gene: 12. The chain's CDR3 is CASSTDRAEDATNEKLFF. The DNA of the CDR3 is TGTGCCAGCTCAACAGACAGGGCCGAAGATGCAACTAATGAAAAACTGTTTTTT. Using reference TRBV18 and TRBJ1-4 for the parts outside the CDR3, the full variable domain is NAGVMQNPRHLVRRRGQEARLRCSPMKGHSHVYWYRQLPEEGLKFMVYLQKENIIDESGMPKERFSAEFPKEGPSILRIQQVVRGDSAAYFCASSTDRAEDATNEKLFFGSGTQLSVL.

This rearrangement joins TRBV30 to TRBJ2-1; tentative D call: TRBD2 (5 bases). This CDR3 is built from 12 residues. Trimming took 7 bases from V and 6 from J, leaving 13 bases between them. Germline loops: CDR1 GTSNPN, CDR2 SVGIG (reference sequence). CDR3 sequence (DNA): TGTGCCTCAACCGGGGTTGGCAATGAGCAGTTCTTC. Its translation is CASTGVGNEQFF.

This chain connects TRBV24-1 to TRBJ2-7; 7 nucleotides agree with TRBD2. Losses at the gene ends were 8 bases for V and 5 bases for J; bases not matched to a gene: 23. CDR1 is KGHDR, CDR2 SFDVKD, per germline. CDR3 length: 18 amino acids. CDR3 nucleotide sequence: TGTGCCACCATGTATTACCTGCGCAGGCGCGGGAGCAAGGACGAGCAGTACTTC. It yields the protein CATMYYLRRRGSKDEQYF.

V gene TRBV7-9 combines with J gene TRBJ2-1; 11 bases line up with TRBD2. The length of the CDR3 is 16 residues. V dropped 5 bases and J dropped 5; count of bases not matched to a gene: 8. CDR1 is SEHNR and CDR2 is FQNEAQ in the germline V gene (reference sequence). The CDR3 here is CASSHIGTSGDNEQFF. In DNA form, the CDR3 reads TGTGCCAGCAGCCACATTGGGACTAGCGGAGACAATGAGCAGTTCTTC.

The J gene is TRBJ2-7, the V gene TRBV30; D is possibly TRBD1 (5 bases). The V gene lost 0 bases and the J gene lost 4 bases, with 7 bases spanning the gap. The CDR3 loop spans 12 amino acids. Germline V gene sequence: CDR1 GTSNPN, CDR2 SVGIG (reference sequence). CDR3 sequence: CAWSVSGYEQYF. DNA for the CDR3: TGTGCCTGGAGTGTATCAGGGTACGAGCAGTACTTC.

The rearrangement links TRBV10-3 to TRBJ2-1, with 8 bases aligning to TRBD2. CDR3 size: 13 residues. Germline V gene data show CDR1 as ENHRY and CDR2 as SYGVKD. V gave up 6 bases and J gave up 2 bases; unmatched junction bases: 0. The CDR3 loop reads CAIRTSAYNEQFF. CDR3 sequence (DNA): TGTGCCATCAGGACTAGCGCCTACAATGAGCAGTTCTTC.

The chain carries TRBV11-1 and TRBJ2-7; the match to TRBD1 covers 8 bases. The CDR3 has 16 amino acids. Looked up from germline, CDR1 is SGHAT and CDR2 is FQDESV (reference sequence). V dropped 1 base and J dropped 4; count of bases not matched to a gene: 9. This CDR3 is CASSLVRTGRLYEQYF. The CDR3 DNA is TGTGCCAGCAGCTTAGTACGGACAGGGAGACTTTACGAGCAGTACTTC.

This clone has more than one count but fewer than ten. V gene TRBV5-6 combines with J gene TRBJ1-5, with 8 bases fitting TRBD1. The CDR3 length is 16 residues. V shed 3 bases and J 1 base; nucleotides not matched to a gene: 6. Germline CDR1 SGHDT, CDR2 YYEEEE. The CDR3 DNA sequence: TGTGCCAGCAGCTCCCAGGGGGCGTCGAGCAATCAGCCCCAGCATTTT. It specifies CASSSQGASSNQPQHF. The variable domain in full, completed from reference TRBV5-6 and TRBJ1-5, reads DAGVTQSPTHLIKTRGQQVTLRCSPKSGHDTVSWYQQALGQGPQFIFQYYEEEERQRGNFPDRFSGHQFPNYSSELNVNALLLGDSALYLCASSSQGASSNQPQHFGDGTRLSIL.

This clone was detected once. The rearrangement links TRBV7-3 to TRBJ1-2, with unresolved D. The CDR3 sequence is 14 residues long. Germline V gene sequence: CDR1 SGHTA, CDR2 FQGTGA. Trimming took off 5 bases at V and 8 bases at J, with 18 bases between the two ends. The DNA of the CDR3 is TGTGCCAGCAGCCCCAACTTCGCCTCCTCAGGCTACACCTTC. Amino acid sequence: CASSPNFASSGYTF.

The chain recombines TRBV5-1 with TRBJ2-2; no definite D call. The CDR3 is 14 residues long. V dropped 5 bases and J dropped 0 bases, with 8 bases sitting between them. Germline V gene sequence: CDR1 SGHRS, CDR2 YFSETQ. The CDR3: CASRIQTNTGELFF. Written as DNA, the CDR3 is TGCGCCAGCAGAATACAGACGAACACCGGGGAGCTGTTTTTT.

The V call is TRBV6-5, the J call TRBJ2-2; unclear D gene. V was clipped by 6 bases and J by 0 bases, with 8 bases between them. The CDR3 covers 14 residues. Germline CDR1 and CDR2: MNHEY and SVGAGI. CDR3 sequence (DNA): TGTGCCAGCAGCCGACTCCCGAACACCGGGGAGCTGTTTTTT. It specifies CASSRLPNTGELFF.

The DNA of the CDR3 is TGCGCCAGCAGCCCCCCCGACGGGAATTCACCCCTCCACTTT. This codes for CASSPPDGNSPLHF. The chain carries TRBV5-1 and TRBJ1-6, with D unresolved. This CDR3 comprises 14 residues. V lost 4 bases, J lost 7 bases, and 12 bases lay in between. CDR1 and CDR2 (germline): SGHRS, YFSETQ. The entire variable domain, with the rest obtained from reference TRBV5-1 and TRBJ1-6, is as follows: KAGVTQTPRYLIKTRGQQVTLSCSPISGHRSVSWYQQTPGQGLQFLFEYFSETQRNKGNFPGRFSGRQFSNSRSEMNVSTLELGDSALYLCASSPPDGNSPLHFGNGTRLTVT.

The rearrangement uses TRBV7-2 and TRBJ2-1; 10 bases align to TRBD2. The germline V gene encodes CDR1 SGHTA and CDR2 FQGNSA. This CDR3 is built from 15 residues. V shed 4 bases, J shed 3 bases, and the junction held 3 bases outside the gene matches. DNA for the CDR3: TGTGCCAGCAGCTGGGGGACTAGCGTCTACAATGAGCAGTTCTTC. It translates to CASSWGTSVYNEQFF.

The V and J genes are TRBV3-1 (or the pseudogene TRBV3-2) and TRBJ2-3; D ambiguous. Trimming stripped 5 bases from V and 1 base from J, with 13 bases between. The CDR3 spans 15 residues. The germline V gene has CDR1 LGHDT and CDR2 YNNKEL (reference sequence). This CDR3 is CASSATGLGTDTQYF. As DNA, the CDR3 is TGTGCCAGCAGCGCTACGGGTCTTGGCACAGATACGCAGTATTTT.

This sequence joins TRBV9 and TRBJ1-2; no clear D. CDR3 length: 16 amino acids. V lost 4 bases and J lost 8, with 24 bases in between. Germline values: CDR1 SGDLS, CDR2 YYNGEE. CDR3 amino acids: CASSSRLEEAFRGYTF. The CDR3, as DNA: TGTGCCAGCAGCTCTCGATTAGAGGAGGCCTTCCGGGGCTACACCTTC.

This rearrangement joins TRBV4-2 to TRBJ2-7, with 7 bases that match TRBD1. V dropped 4 bases and J dropped 5; count of bases not matched to a gene: 11. In germline, CDR1 is LGHNA, CDR2 YNFKEQ. This CDR3 is built from 15 residues. CDR3 sequence reads: CASSPSATGLNEQYF. As DNA, the CDR3 is TGTGCCAGCAGCCCATCCGCGACAGGGCTCAACGAGCAGTACTTC.

In nucleotides, the CDR3 is TGTGCCAGCTCACGGGGCCAAGGGGCCATAACTAATGAAAAACTGTTTTTT. Encoded protein: CASSRGQGAITNEKLFF. The gene calls are TRBV18 and TRBJ1-4; tentative D call: TRBD1 (5 bases). This CDR3 comprises 17 residues. Trimming removed 4 bases from V and 1 base from J, with 16 bases in between. From germline, CDR1 is KGHSH and CDR2 LQKENI.

This clone was seen a handful of times. The chain is built from TRBV7-3 and TRBJ2-7; D is perhaps TRBD1 (5 bases). Trimming took off 1 base at V and 5 bases at J, with 12 bases between the two ends. From germline, CDR1 is SGHTA and CDR2 FQGTGA. The CDR3 consists of 14 residues. The DNA for the CDR3 is TGTGCCAGCAGCTTAAATGCAGGGCCCAACGAGCAGTACTTC. Amino acid sequence: CASSLNAGPNEQYF.

The chain recombines TRBV19 with TRBJ2-3, with D unresolved. There are 14 residues in the CDR3. V was clipped by 3 bases and J by 2 bases, with 9 bases between them. The germline CDR1 and CDR2 sequences are LNHDA and SQIVND (reference sequence). The CDR3 protein is CASSMRSLTDTQYF. CDR3 coding DNA: TGTGCCAGTAGTATGCGGAGTCTCACAGATACGCAGTATTTT.

This chain uses TRBV19 with TRBJ1-4; TRBD1 matches 9 bases. Germline lookup yields CDR1 LNHDA and CDR2 SQIVND (reference sequence). The CDR3 covers 15 residues. V shed 6 bases and J 7 bases; nucleotides not matched to a gene: 9. Here the CDR3 reads CASREQGAHGEKLFF. CDR3 DNA: TGTGCCAGTAGAGAACAGGGGGCTCATGGTGAAAAACTGTTTTTT. The complete variable domain, with remaining parts taken from reference TRBV19 and TRBJ1-4, reads DGGITQSPKYLFRKEGQNVTLSCEQNLNHDAMYWYRQDPGQGLRLIYYSQIVNDFQKGDIAEGYSVSREKKESFPLTVTSAQKNPTAFYLCASREQGAHGEKLFFGSGTQLSVL.

V is TRBV19 and J is TRBJ2-7, with 9 bases fitting TRBD1. Germline V CDR1 and CDR2: LNHDA, SQIVND (reference sequence). Trimming at V came to 4 bases and at J to 3 bases, leaving 7 bases not matched to a gene. The CDR3 totals 15 residues. DNA of the CDR3: TGTGCCAGTAGTAAAGGACAGGGGTCCTTCTACGAGCAGTACTTC. As protein: CASSKGQGSFYEQYF.

DNA for the CDR3: TGTGCCACCTCAACTACGGGACAGGGCACTGAAGCTTTCTTT. Translated: CATSTTGQGTEAFF. The gene calls are TRBV19 and TRBJ1-1; 9 bases match TRBD1. Germline CDR1 is LNHDA and CDR2 is SQIVND (reference sequence). The CDR3 extends over 14 amino acids. J was trimmed by 4 bases and V by 10 bases; bases with no gene match: 10.

V gene TRBV27 combines with J gene TRBJ1-6; 7 bases match TRBD1. CDR1 is MNHEY and CDR2 is SMNVEV in the germline V gene (reference sequence). J gave up 7 bases and V 6 bases, and 12 bases lay outside the gene matches. The CDR3 is 16 amino acids. In nucleotides, the CDR3 is TGTGCCAGCAGAGTTAGGGCCGGGACAGAGAATTCACCCCTCCACTTT. It translates to CASRVRAGTENSPLHF.